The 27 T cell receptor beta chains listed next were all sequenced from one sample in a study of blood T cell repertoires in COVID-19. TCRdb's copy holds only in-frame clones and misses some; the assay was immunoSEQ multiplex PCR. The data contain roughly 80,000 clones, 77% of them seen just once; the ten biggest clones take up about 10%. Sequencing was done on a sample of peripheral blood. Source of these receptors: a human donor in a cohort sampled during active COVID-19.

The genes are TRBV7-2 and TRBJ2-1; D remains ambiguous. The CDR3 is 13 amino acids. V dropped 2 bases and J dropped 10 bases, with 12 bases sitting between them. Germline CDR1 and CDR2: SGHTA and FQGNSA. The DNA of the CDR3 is TGTGCCAGCAGCTTAAACTTTTACAGAGAGCAGTTCTTC. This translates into CASSLNFYREQFF.

The CDR3 nucleotides are TGCGCCAGCAGCTTGACGACGGGGGGGCAGAATGAGCAGTTCTTC. This codes for CASSLTTGGQNEQFF. This rearrangement joins TRBV5-1 to TRBJ2-1, with TRBD2 identical over 8 bases. With V trimmed by 1 base and J by 7 bases, 7 bases remained unmatched. Germline V gene data show CDR1 as SGHRS and CDR2 as YFSETQ. This CDR3 region has 15 residues.

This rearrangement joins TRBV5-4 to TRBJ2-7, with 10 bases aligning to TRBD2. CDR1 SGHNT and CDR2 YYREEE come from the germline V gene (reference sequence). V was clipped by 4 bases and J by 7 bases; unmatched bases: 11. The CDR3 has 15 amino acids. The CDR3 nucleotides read TGTGCCAGCAGCATTCTCAGCGGGGGGGCCGGGGAGCAGTACTTC. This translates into CASSILSGGAGEQYF.

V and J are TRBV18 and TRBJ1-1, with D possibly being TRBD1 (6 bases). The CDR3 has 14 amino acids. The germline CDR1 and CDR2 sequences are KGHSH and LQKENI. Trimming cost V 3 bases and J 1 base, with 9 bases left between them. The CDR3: CASSPMTGNTEAFF. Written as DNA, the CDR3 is TGTGCCAGCTCACCTATGACAGGGAACACTGAAGCTTTCTTT.

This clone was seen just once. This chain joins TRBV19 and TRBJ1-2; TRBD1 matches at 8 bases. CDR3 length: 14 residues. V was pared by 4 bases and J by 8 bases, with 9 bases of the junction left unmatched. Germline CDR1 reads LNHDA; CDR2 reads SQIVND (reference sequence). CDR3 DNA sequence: TGTGCCAGTAGTACCGATACAGGGGGTGGCGGCTACACCTTC. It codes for CASSTDTGGGGYTF.

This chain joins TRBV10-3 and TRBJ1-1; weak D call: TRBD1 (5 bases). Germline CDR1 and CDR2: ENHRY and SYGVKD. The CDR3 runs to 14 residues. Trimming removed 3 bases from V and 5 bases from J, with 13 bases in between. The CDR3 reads CAISEGQDKTEAFF. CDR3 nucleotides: TGTGCCATCAGTGAAGGGCAGGACAAGACTGAAGCTTTCTTT.

The CDR3 DNA is TGTGCCAGCGTCCGTCCCTCCAACTATGGCTACACCTTC. It is translated as CASVRPSNYGYTF. V gene TRBV7-9 combines with J gene TRBJ1-2; unclear D gene. The germline CDR1 and CDR2 sequences are SEHNR and FQNEAQ (reference sequence). V shed 8 bases and J shed 2 bases, with 12 bases lying between them. The CDR3 runs 13 residues. The complete variable domain, with remaining parts taken from reference TRBV7-9 and TRBJ1-2, reads DTGVSQNPRHKITKRGQNVTFRCDPISEHNRLYWYRQTLGQGPEFLTYFQNEAQLEKSRLLSDRFSAERPKGSFSTLEIQRTEQGDSAMYLCASVRPSNYGYTFGSGTRLTVV.

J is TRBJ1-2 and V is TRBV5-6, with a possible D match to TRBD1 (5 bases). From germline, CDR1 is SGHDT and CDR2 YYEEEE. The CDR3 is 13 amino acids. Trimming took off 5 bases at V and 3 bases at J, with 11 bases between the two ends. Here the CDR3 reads CASRLAGDYGYTF. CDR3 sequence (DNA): TGTGCCAGCAGGCTCGCGGGGGACTATGGCTACACCTTC.

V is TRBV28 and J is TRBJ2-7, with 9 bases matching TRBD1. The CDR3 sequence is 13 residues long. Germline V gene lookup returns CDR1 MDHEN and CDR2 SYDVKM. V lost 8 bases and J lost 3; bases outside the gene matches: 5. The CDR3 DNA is TGTGCCAGCGGGACAGGGTTTCACTACGAGCAGTACTTC. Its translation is CASGTGFHYEQYF.

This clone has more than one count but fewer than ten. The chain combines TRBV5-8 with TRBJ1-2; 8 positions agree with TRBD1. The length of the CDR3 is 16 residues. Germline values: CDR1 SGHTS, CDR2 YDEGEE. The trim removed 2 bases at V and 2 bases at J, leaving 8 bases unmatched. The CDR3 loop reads CASSFYRGRTNYGYTF. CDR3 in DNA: TGTGCCAGCAGCTTCTACAGGGGGAGGACGAACTATGGCTACACCTTC.

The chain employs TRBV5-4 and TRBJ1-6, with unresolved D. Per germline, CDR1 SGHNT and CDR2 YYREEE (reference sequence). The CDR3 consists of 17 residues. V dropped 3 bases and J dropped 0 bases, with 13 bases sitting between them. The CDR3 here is CASSSFGSSSYNSPLHF. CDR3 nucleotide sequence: TGTGCCAGCAGCTCGTTTGGCTCCAGCTCCTATAATTCACCCCTCCACTTT.

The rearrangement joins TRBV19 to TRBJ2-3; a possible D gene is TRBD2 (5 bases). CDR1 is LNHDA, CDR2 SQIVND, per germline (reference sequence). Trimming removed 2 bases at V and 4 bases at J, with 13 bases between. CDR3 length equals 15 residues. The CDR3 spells CASSISSRGADTQYF. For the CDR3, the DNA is TGTGCCAGTAGTATATCTAGCCGTGGGGCAGATACGCAGTATTTT. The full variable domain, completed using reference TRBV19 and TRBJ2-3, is DGGITQSPKYLFRKEGQNVTLSCEQNLNHDAMYWYRQDPGQGLRLIYYSQIVNDFQKGDIAEGYSVSREKKESFPLTVTSAQKNPTAFYLCASSISSRGADTQYFGPGTRLTVL.

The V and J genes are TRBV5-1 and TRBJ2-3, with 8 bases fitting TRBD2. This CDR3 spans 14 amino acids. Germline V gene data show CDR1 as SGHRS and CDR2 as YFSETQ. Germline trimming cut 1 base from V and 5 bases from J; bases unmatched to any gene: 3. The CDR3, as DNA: TGCGCCAGCAGCTTGCCAGCGGGGGTAGATACGCAGTATTTT. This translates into CASSLPAGVDTQYF.

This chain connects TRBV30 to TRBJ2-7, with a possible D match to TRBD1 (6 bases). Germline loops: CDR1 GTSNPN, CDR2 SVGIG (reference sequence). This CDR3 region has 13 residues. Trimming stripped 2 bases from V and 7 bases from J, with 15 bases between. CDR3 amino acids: CAWSYTGFWEQYF. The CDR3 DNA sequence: TGTGCCTGGAGTTATACAGGGTTTTGGGAGCAGTACTTC.

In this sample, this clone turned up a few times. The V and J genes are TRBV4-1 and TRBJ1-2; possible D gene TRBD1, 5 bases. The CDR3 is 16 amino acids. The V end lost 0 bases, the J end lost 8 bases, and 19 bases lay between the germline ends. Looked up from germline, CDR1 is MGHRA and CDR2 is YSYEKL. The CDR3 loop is CASSQDGAMGVAGYTF. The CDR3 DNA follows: TGCGCCAGCAGCCAAGATGGGGCGATGGGCGTGGCCGGCTACACCTTC.

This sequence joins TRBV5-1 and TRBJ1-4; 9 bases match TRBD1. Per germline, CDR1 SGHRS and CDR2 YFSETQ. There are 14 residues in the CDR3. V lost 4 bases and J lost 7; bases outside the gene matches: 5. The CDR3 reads CASSAQGASEKLFF. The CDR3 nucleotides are TGCGCCAGCAGCGCACAGGGGGCAAGTGAAAAACTGTTTTTT. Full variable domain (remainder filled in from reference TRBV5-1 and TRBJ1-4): KAGVTQTPRYLIKTRGQQVTLSCSPISGHRSVSWYQQTPGQGLQFLFEYFSETQRNKGNFPGRFSGRQFSNSRSEMNVSTLELGDSALYLCASSAQGASEKLFFGSGTQLSVL.

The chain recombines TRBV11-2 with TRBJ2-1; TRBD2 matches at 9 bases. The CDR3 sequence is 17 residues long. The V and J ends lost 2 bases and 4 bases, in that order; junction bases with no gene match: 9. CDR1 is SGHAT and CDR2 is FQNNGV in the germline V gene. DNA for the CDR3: TGTGCCAGCAGCTTAATTCATTTGGCGGGGGGGTACAATGAGCAGTTCTTC. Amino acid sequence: CASSLIHLAGGYNEQFF. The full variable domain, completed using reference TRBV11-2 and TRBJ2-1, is EAGVAQSPRYKIIEKRQSVAFWCNPISGHATLYWYQQILGQGPKLLIQFQNNGVVDDSQLPKDRFSAERLKGVDSTLKIQPAKLEDSAVYLCASSLIHLAGGYNEQFFGPGTRLTVL.

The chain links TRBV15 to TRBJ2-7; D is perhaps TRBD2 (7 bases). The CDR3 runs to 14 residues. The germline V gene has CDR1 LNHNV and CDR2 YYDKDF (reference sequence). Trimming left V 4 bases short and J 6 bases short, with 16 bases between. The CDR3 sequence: CATSKGGGASEQYF. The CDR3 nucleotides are TGTGCCACCAGCAAGGGGGGGGGCGCGTCCGAGCAGTACTTC.

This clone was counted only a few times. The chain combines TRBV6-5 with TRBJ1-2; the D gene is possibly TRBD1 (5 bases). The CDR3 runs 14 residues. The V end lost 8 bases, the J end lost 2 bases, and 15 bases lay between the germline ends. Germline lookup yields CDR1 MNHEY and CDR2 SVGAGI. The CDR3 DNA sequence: TGTGCCAGCCTCTATGGCGGGGGAAACTATGGCTACACCTTC. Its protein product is CASLYGGGNYGYTF.

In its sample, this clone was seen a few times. The CDR3 sequence is CASRHPGTQNTGELFF. DNA of the CDR3: TGTGCCAGCCGACATCCCGGGACACAAAACACCGGGGAGCTGTTTTTT. This chain links TRBV6-6 with TRBJ2-2, with D perhaps TRBD1 (6 bases). The CDR3 totals 16 residues. V gave up 8 bases and J gave up 2 bases, with 18 bases separating them. Germline loops: CDR1 MNHNY, CDR2 SVGAGI (reference sequence).

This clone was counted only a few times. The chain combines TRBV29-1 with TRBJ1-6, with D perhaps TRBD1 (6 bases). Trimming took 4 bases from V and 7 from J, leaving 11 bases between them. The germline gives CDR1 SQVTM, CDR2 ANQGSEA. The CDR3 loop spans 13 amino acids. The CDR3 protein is CSVGKGDNSPLHF. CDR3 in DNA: TGCAGCGTTGGAAAGGGGGACAATTCACCCCTCCACTTT.

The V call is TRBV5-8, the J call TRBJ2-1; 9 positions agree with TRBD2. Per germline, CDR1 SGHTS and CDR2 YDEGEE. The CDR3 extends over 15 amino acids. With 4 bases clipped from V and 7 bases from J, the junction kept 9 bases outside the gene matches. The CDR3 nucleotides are TGTGCCAGCAGCCTAGGAGCGGGGGGCATGAATGAGCAGTTCTTC. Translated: CASSLGAGGMNEQFF. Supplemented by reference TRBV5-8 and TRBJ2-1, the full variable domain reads EAGVTQSPTHLIKTRGQQATLRCSPISGHTSVYWYQQALGLGLQFLLWYDEGEERNRGNFPPRFSGRQFPNYSSELNVNALELEDSALYLCASSLGAGGMNEQFFGPGTRLTVL.

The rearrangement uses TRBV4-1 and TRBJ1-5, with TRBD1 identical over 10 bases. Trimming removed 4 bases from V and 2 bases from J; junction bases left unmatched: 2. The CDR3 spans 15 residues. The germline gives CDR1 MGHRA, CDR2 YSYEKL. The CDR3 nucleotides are TGCGCCAGCAGCCTAGGGACAGGGGGCAATCAGCCCCAGCATTTT. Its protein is CASSLGTGGNQPQHF.

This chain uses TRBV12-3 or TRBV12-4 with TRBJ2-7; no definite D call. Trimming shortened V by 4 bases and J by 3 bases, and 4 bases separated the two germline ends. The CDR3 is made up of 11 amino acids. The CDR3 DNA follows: TGTGCCAGCAGTTACAGCTACGAGCAGTACTTC. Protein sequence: CASSYSYEQYF.

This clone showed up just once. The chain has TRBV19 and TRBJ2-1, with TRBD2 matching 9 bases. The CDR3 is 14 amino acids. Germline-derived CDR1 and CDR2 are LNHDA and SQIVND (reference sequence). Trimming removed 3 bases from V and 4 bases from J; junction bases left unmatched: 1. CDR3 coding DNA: TGTGCCAGTAGTATGCGGGGGGGGTACAATGAGCAGTTCTTC. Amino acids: CASSMRGGYNEQFF.

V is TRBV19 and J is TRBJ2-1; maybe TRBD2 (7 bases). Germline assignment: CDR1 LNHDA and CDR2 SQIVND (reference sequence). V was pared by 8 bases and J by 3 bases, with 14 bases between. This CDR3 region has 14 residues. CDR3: CASHRGGDYNEQFF. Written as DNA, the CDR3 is TGTGCCAGTCACCGAGGGGGGGACTACAATGAGCAGTTCTTC.

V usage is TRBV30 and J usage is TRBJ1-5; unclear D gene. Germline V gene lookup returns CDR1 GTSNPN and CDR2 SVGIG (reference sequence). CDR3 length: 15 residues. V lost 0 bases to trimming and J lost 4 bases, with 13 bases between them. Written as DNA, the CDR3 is TGTGCCTGGAGTGTACGAGGGATTGGTAATCAGCCCCAGCATTTT. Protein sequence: CAWSVRGIGNQPQHF.